This TCR beta chain comes out of a study of cytomegalovirus exposure and HLA in healthy donors (dated by TCRdb to 2016 to 2017). Background on the whole study: According to an earlier analysis of 550 to 700 of the donors, some 180 million T cells yielded 95 million to 140 million unique TCR beta sequences and approximately 300 Gb of sequence data. An early release covering roughly 580 HLA-typed donors comprised 250 to 350 gigabases of sequencing data and around 80 million unique TCR sequences. Among the roughly 400 genotyped donors, around 79% belonged to the genetic ancestry cluster associated with self-reported Caucasian donors. The study aimed to test whether signatures of past pathogen exposure could be identified by cataloging public T cell receptors. The study profiled the T cell repertoires of about 720 subjects by immunosequencing and related them to cytomegalovirus serostatus. Along with the approximately 670-subject first cohort, a separate validation cohort of around 120 different subjects was used. To predict cytomegalovirus infection status, the study brought together high-throughput TCR immunosequencing, statistical association of individual TCRs with disease status, and machine learning. A later analysis re-analyzed previously published TCR beta repertoires from approximately 700 donors and added high-resolution HLA genotyping to study TCR occurrence patterns. In the later analysis, no new phenotypic data were used to find candidate immune exposures; instead, reliance was placed on TCR beta sequences and their occurrence across donors. To decide whether each TCR beta V gene segment behaved as functional or pseudogenic, an earlier analysis of approximately 590 of the donors relied on high-throughput TCR beta sequencing. Donor age, sex, ethnicity and CMV serostatus were compiled alongside the repertoire data. A later genetic analysis took genome-wide SNP genotypes for about three fifths of the roughly 670 donors and used that subset as a discovery cohort. All discovery cohort repertoires had been generated on a single sequencing platform. HLA typing included class I and class II loci at four-digit resolution. The number of typed donors differed by locus: about 629-630 for A, B, C, DRB1 and DQB1; some 500 for DQA1; around 580 for DPA1; and around 470 for DPB1. About five DR-DQ haplotypes were handled as single units for association and clustering because linkage in the cohort was strong. Across some 400 genotyped donors of the cohort, an average of roughly 250,000 unique TCR beta nucleotide sequences per donor were sequenced, and 15% to 20% of those sequences were non-productive. Results and caveats for the whole study, not just this receptor: In an earlier analysis of about 600 of the donors, most TCR beta V segments appeared in productive rearrangements about 90% or about 30% of the time, broadly matching IMGT annotations. A later analysis reported that several top co-occurrence clusters appeared linked to parvovirus B19, influenza, CMV and Epstein-Barr virus. Across donors, most TCR sequences were observed very rarely, whereas some public TCRs were present in many individuals. The 87-base-pair reads could not distinguish some IMGT-functional V segments, including TRBV6-2 and TRBV6-3, so those segments were excluded. An association between a missense DCLRE1C variant and V-gene and J-gene trimming of TCR beta chains was found in a later genetic analysis and replicated in an independent cohort. A few of the identified cytomegalovirus-associated TCR beta chains were confirmed in vitro to be specific for cytomegalovirus antigens. A further reported finding was that TCR beta sequences accurately predicted the HLA-A and HLA-B alleles for most subjects in the first cohort. A later analysis associated some 17,000 TCR beta sequences with specific HLA alleles at a false discovery rate of 0.05. According to a later genetic analysis, donors in an Asian-associated ancestry cluster had fewer N-insertions in productive TCRs than the approximately 650-donor mean. A later analysis found that HLA-associated TCR beta chains were more clonally expanded and had lower generation probabilities than equally common non-associated chains. Most CMV-associated TCR beta chains appeared to be HLA-restricted in a later analysis, and the HLA associations seemed to be driven largely by CMV exposure. In this cohort, only TCR beta chains were sequenced, and detectable features were limited by the absence of alpha or paired-chain data. Some 15 rarely observed V segments, including chromosome 9 orphons, were excluded from the earlier analysis of some 590 of the donors because counts were too low. Because HLA typing was missing for some donors at each locus, association tests included only the typed subset. Linkage disequilibrium might explain the correlated functional status among segregating V segments, but an unknown experimental factor could not be excluded. Sequencing depth was assumed to be roughly uniform across donors in the presence/absence analyses, though that assumption may not hold. A total of 150 or so TCR beta chains were listed by the study as associated with cytomegalovirus. A later analysis found that TCR association rates varied across HLA loci, with DRB1 alleles showing the most associated TCRs and HLA-C alleles the fewest. Cytomegalovirus status was reported to be diagnosed by the classifier with high specificity and sensitivity in both the original and validation cohorts. When HLA alleles, especially DR and DQ, strongly co-occurred, attributing TCR associations to individual alleles was difficult. The authors suggested that the approach could potentially be extended to other disease states and immunological phenotypes. Immune exposure information for the cohort was limited to CMV serostatus. A cluster of highly shared sequence variants was judged likely to represent a technical artifact of the sequencing pipeline.

Library method: the immunoSEQ multiplex PCR assay. A mixture of 60 forward primers for TCR Vbeta segments and 13 reverse primers for TCR Jbeta segments was used in the multiplex PCR. The CDR3 region of rearranged TCR beta genes was amplified from genomic DNA with a multiplex PCR assay. The Illumina HiSeq System was used to sequence the amplified TCR beta libraries as 87-base-pair reads. On the study's bioinformatics: Across the 600 to 700 repertoires, a later analysis counted roughly 77 million unique TCR beta chains, roughly 11 million of which were shared by at least two donors. A nearest-neighbor algorithm error-corrected the raw reads and collapsed the reads into unique sequences, merging closely related sequences to remove PCR and sequencing errors. V, D and J gene segments were assigned by aligning CDR3 sequences to IMGT reference sequences. For a sequence to be retained, at least a six-nucleotide match to both a V gene segment and a J gene segment was required. A rearrangement counted as productive if the CDR3 had no stop codons and remained in frame with V and J, and every other rearrangement counted as non-productive. CDR3 was defined by IMGT convention, running from the second conserved V-encoded cysteine to the conserved J-encoded phenylalanine. The earlier analysis of 500 to 600 of the donors excluded sequences that lacked an unambiguous match to a single V gene segment. In an earlier analysis of about 590 of the donors, a V segment was called functional when productive rearrangements were above 56.7%, and segregating when the standard deviation between donors exceeded 5%. To diagnose cytomegalovirus status from the catalog of TCR beta chain sequences, a statistical classification framework was built. A later analysis assigned V and J genes by comparing TCR nucleotide sequences with IMGT/GENE-DB human TR gene sequences. A later analysis assigned CDR3 sequences and most-parsimonious VDJ recombination scenarios with the TCRdist pipeline. In a later analysis, each TCR beta chain was defined by its CDR3 amino acid sequence together with its V-gene family, and reads lacking a unique V-gene family were excluded. To address suspected cross-contamination and a sequencing artifact, a later analysis removed 592 highly shared, low-generation-probability nucleotide sequences. For each public chain, a later analysis derived a clonal expansion index from normalized ranks of inferred template counts within each repertoire. Generation probabilities in a later analysis came from a VDJ recombination model fitted to out-of-frame rearrangements, and those results were checked against IGoR. In a later analysis, hypergeometric tests were used to score TCR-TCR, TCR-HLA and TCR-CMV co-occurrence, with a repertoire-size bias correction applied to TCR pairs. In a later analysis, false discovery rates were estimated by permuting HLA or CMV assignments 20 times. In a later analysis, co-occurring TCRs were grouped using DBSCAN, and TCRdist sequence similarity was added for clustering within HLA-allele-positive subsets. Repertoires with fewer than 30,000 or more than 120,000 public chains were left out of co-occurrence clustering, as were about five repertoires with anomalous nucleotide sharing. Not all clones reach the TCRdb copy of this immuneACCESS table, which keeps in-frame sequences only. Checked studies attribute under half of the gap to unresolved V genes and leave the rest unexplained. Clonal size and the V and J genes are those of that table, whereas D and trimming came from the DNA. Recorded for this sample are some 130,000 clones; roughly three quarters of them occurred a single time. Approximately 2% of the sample comes from the top ten.

The cohort consisted of 600 to 750 healthy bone marrow donors. At the time of sampling, all cohort members were nominally healthy, though unrecorded immune exposures were likely present. The donor tested CMV seronegative and was one of the 352 seronegative cohort members. Every donor gave a peripheral blood sample, and the peripheral blood mononuclear cells from that sample were used for TCR beta sequencing. Genomic DNA was extracted from the blood cell samples with the Qiagen DNeasy Blood Extraction Kit. V loses 6 bases at its end and J loses 7 bases; junction bases beyond the gene matches: 5. CDR1 and CDR2 are read off the germline V gene as MNHEY and SVGAGI. The CDR3 goes from the cysteine to the phenylalanine over 13 residues. The read is trimmed to its CDR3 DNA, 39 bases read in frame from base 1. This clone was observed once. There is no known antigen for this receptor. Base qualities are missing; no much larger clone stands one base away.

The chain uses TRBV6-5 and TRBJ2-7; the central 11 bases match TRBD2. The material sequenced was PBMCs. The clonotype originates from a man aged 30 to 39 in good health and CMV-seronegative. The CDR3 here reads CASSQRLAGEQYF. The DNA reads as follows: TGTGCCAGCAGCCAAAGACTAGCGGGAGAGCAGTACTTC.